This is a list of T cell receptor beta chains from one sample in a study of cytomegalovirus exposure and HLA in healthy donors. Clones were sequenced by immunoSEQ multiplex PCR, and TCRdb holds only the in-frame ones, with some missing. The repertoire holds approximately 100,000 clones, with around 80% as singletons. Sequencing used PBMCs. These receptors were taken from a female donor in good health and CMV-seronegative. Each CDR3 is given with its conserved first and last residue. The D gene is left open where the match is weak. Part of the rows lack a size; the others show once, few, many or a class for expanded clones.

d_gene	abundance	v_gene	j_gene	CDR3nt	CDR3aa
NA	NA	TRBV29-1	TRBJ2-3	TGCAGCGTTGCCCCGACGGTGGGGGCGAGCACAGATACGCAGTATTTT	CSVAPTVGASTDTQYF
NA	NA	TRBV29-1	TRBJ1-2	TGCAGCGTCCCATCCAGGGTTGGAGGCTACACCTTC	CSVPSRVGGYTF
NA	NA	TRBV30	TRBJ1-6	TGTGCCTGGAGTCCAACTGGAGCTAGGTCACCCCTCCACTTT	CAWSPTGARSPLHF
TRBD1	NA	TRBV5-4	TRBJ2-2	TGTGCCAGCAGTTCGGGACAGGGGGCTGTCGGGGAGCTGTTTTTT	CASSSGQGAVGELFF
NA	NA	TRBV6-1	TRBJ2-2	TGTGCCAGCAGTGAAAGAGATAAGGGCCGTGGACAGCGCGCCGGGGAGCTGTTTTTT	CASSERDKGRGQRAGELFF
NA	NA	TRBV5-1	TRBJ1-3	TGCGCCAGCAGCTTGACAAGGACAGATGGAAACACCATATATTTT	CASSLTRTDGNTIYF
TRBD1	NA	TRBV19	TRBJ2-3	TGTGCCAGTAACCTCGGGACAGGGGCAGATACGCAGTATTTT	CASNLGTGADTQYF
TRBD1	NA	TRBV5-4	TRBJ2-2	TGTGCCAGCAGCCGACAGGGAATTGACACCGGGGAGCTGCTTTTT	CASSRQGIDTGELLF
NA	once	TRBV7-9	TRBJ2-3	TGTTCCAGCAGACCTAGGGGGGGGGCGACAGATACGCAGTATTTT	CSSRPRGGATDTQYF
TRBD1	NA	TRBV6-1	TRBJ1-1	TGTGCCAGCAGCAGACAGGGGGCTGGCACTGAAGCTTTCTTT	CASSRQGAGTEAFF
NA	NA	TRBV7-9	TRBJ1-5	TGTGCCAGCGGTCGGGATCCCAATCAGCCCCAGCATTTT	CASGRDPNQPQHF
TRBD2	NA	TRBV4-2	TRBJ2-3	TGTGCCAGCAGCCAAGAATTCGCCGGGACTAGTGCAGATACGCAGTATTTT	CASSQEFAGTSADTQYF
NA	NA	TRBV27	TRBJ1-5	TGTGCCAGCAGTACATCTTCAGGGGAAAAAAATCAGCCCCAGCATTTT	CASSTSSGEKNQPQHF
NA	NA	TRBV7-8	TRBJ2-2	TGTGCCAGCAGACTTATGTCGGGGAACACCGGGGAGCTGTTTTTT	CASRLMSGNTGELFF
NA	NA	TRBV7-9	TRBJ2-5	TGTTCCAGCAGCTTAGCCCAGCGGACCCAGTACTTC	CSSSLAQRTQYF
NA	NA	TRBV4-1	TRBJ2-7	TGCGCCAGCAGACACTCCTCCGGAGGGATGGGCGAGCAGTACTTC	CASRHSSGGMGEQYF
NA	NA	TRBV18	TRBJ2-7	TGTGCCAGCTCACCATGGATGGGGGCTCCCTACGAGCAGTACTTC	CASSPWMGAPYEQYF
NA	NA	TRBV11-2	TRBJ2-7	TGTGCCAGCAGCCCGGTCTCCGAGCAGTACTTC	CASSPVSEQYF
NA	many	TRBV4-2	TRBJ2-7	TGTGCCAGCAGCCAAGAGGCGGGGAGCTCCTACGAGCAGTACTTC	CASSQEAGSSYEQYF
NA	NA	TRBV6-1	TRBJ1-5	TGTGCCAGCAATCTCTGGGGGGGCAATCAGCCCCAGCATTTT	CASNLWGGNQPQHF
NA	once	TRBV7-7	TRBJ2-2	TGTGCTAGCAGCTTAGTAGGAGACACCGGGGAGCTGTTTTTT	CASSLVGDTGELFF
NA	NA	TRBV7-9	TRBJ2-3	TGTGCCAGCAGCTCCAGGGCCACAGATACGCAGTATTTT	CASSSRATDTQYF
NA	NA	TRBV7-2	TRBJ1-1	TGTGCCAGCAGCCGGAGGACTGAAGCTTTCTTT	CASSRRTEAFF
NA	NA	TRBV5-4	TRBJ1-1	TGTGCCAGCAGGGAACAGGGATACCTGAACACTGAAGCTTTCTTT	CASREQGYLNTEAFF
NA	NA	TRBV10-2	TRBJ2-1	TGCGCCAGCAGTGTTGGAGTGGGGAGGGAGCAGTTCTTC	CASSVGVGREQFF
NA	few	TRBV7-7	TRBJ1-1	TGTGCTAGCAGCTTAAGACTGGACACTGAAGCTTTCTTT	CASSLRLDTEAFF
TRBD2	NA	TRBV5-1	TRBJ2-7	TGCGCCAGCGGCTTGAAACCGGGACTAGCCGTCGAGCAGTACTTC	CASGLKPGLAVEQYF
NA	NA	TRBV5-3	TRBJ2-3	TGTGCCAGATTAGGCGGCTGTGATACGCAGTATTTT	CARLGGCDTQYF
NA	NA	TRBV4-2	TRBJ2-6	TGTGCCAGCAGCCAAGAGGTTGTCGGGAACTCTGGGGCCAACGTCCTGACTTTC	CASSQEVVGNSGANVLTF
NA	NA	TRBV6-5	TRBJ2-1	TGTGCCAGCAGTTCCCAGATCAGCTCCTACAATGAGCAGTTCTTC	CASSSQISSYNEQFF
TRBD1	NA	TRBV7-9	TRBJ1-4	TGTGCCAGCAGACAAGGACAGGGGGCAACTAATGAAAAACTGTTTTTT	CASRQGQGATNEKLFF
NA	few	TRBV4-2	TRBJ1-5	TGTGCCAGCAGCCAAGTGAACAGGGTTGGACAGCCCCAGCATTTT	CASSQVNRVGQPQHF
TRBD2	NA	TRBV11-2	TRBJ2-1	TGTGCCAGCAGCTTCACCGGGGGGGTTTCCTACAATGAGCAGTTCTTC	CASSFTGGVSYNEQFF
NA	NA	TRBV7-2	TRBJ1-2	TGTGCCAGCAGCTTAGCTCCAGGGATGGGCTACACCTTC	CASSLAPGMGYTF
NA	NA	TRBV27	TRBJ1-2	TGTGCCAGCAGTTCAGGGTTTCGCTACACCTTC	CASSSGFRYTF
NA	NA	TRBV30	TRBJ1-4	TGTGCCTGGAGTTTTCCCCGCGCGGACAGCGAAAATGAAAAACTGTTTTTT	CAWSFPRADSENEKLFF
NA	NA	TRBV7-9	TRBJ2-3	TGTGCCAGCAGCTTAGAAGAGCGGGCACCCCCCTTCACAGATACGCAGTATTTT	CASSLEERAPPFTDTQYF
TRBD2	NA	TRBV9	TRBJ2-7	TGTGCCAGCAGCCCAGGGACTAGCGGGGTCTACGAGCAGTACTTC	CASSPGTSGVYEQYF
NA	NA	TRBV5-4	TRBJ1-1	TGTGCCAGCAGCTTAGTCAAGGGGGCTGAAGCTTTCTTT	CASSLVKGAEAFF
TRBD1	NA	TRBV2	TRBJ2-1	TGTGCCAGCAGAGGGTGGTTAGGAGACAGGGGTTACAATGAGCAGTTCTTC	CASRGWLGDRGYNEQFF
NA	once	TRBV5-1	TRBJ2-1	TGCGCCAGCAGCTTGGCTGGGCAACGCTCCTACAATGAGCAGTTCTTC	CASSLAGQRSYNEQFF
TRBD2	NA	TRBV5-1	TRBJ2-3	TGCGCCAGCAGCTTTATGGACCCGGGGGGTACGCAGTATTTT	CASSFMDPGGTQYF
NA	NA	TRBV5-4	TRBJ2-5	TGTGCCAGCAGCTTGGCCGGAAGGGGGAGCCAAGAGACCCAGTACTTC	CASSLAGRGSQETQYF
TRBD1	NA	TRBV6-1	TRBJ2-5	TGTGCCAGCAGTGACATCAGGGGGACGTCGGAGACCCAGTACTTC	CASSDIRGTSETQYF
TRBD1	few	TRBV5-6	TRBJ2-7	TGTGCCAGCAGCTTGGTTTTACGTACAGGGGGCGGCGAGCAGTACTTC	CASSLVLRTGGGEQYF
NA	once	TRBV6-1	TRBJ1-2	TGTGCCAGCAGTGAAGCGTCCCTGCGAGGCTACACCTTC	CASSEASLRGYTF
NA	NA	TRBV9	TRBJ2-7	TGTGCCAGCAGCACGCGTAGTTTGGGGGCTCCCTACGAGCAGTACTTC	CASSTRSLGAPYEQYF
NA	few	TRBV7-3	TRBJ1-5	TGTGCCAGCAGCCTAGATAGCAATCAGCCCCAGCATTTT	CASSLDSNQPQHF